One and the same sample provided the 7 T cell receptor beta chains below, sequenced in a study of cytotoxic CD8 clonotypes in ibrutinib-treated CLL. Sequencing used immunoSEQ multiplex PCR; TCRdb keeps in-frame clones, though not all of them. The table shows roughly 180,000 clones, with approximately 84% occurring only once. The sequencing here drew on PBMCs, taken after 24 months of ibrutinib treatment. These receptors came from a human donor with chronic lymphocytic leukemia.

The chain uses TRBV21-1 and TRBJ2-7. TRBV21-1 is annotated as a pseudogene. This CDR3 comprises 14 residues. CDR3 in amino acids: CASSKAQTGYEQYF. Here the CDR3 DNA reads TGTGCCAGCAGCAAAGCGCAGACCGGTTACGAGCAGTACTTC.

This clone was counted a single time. The CDR3 protein is CASSLVSQGSGANVLTF. DNA of the CDR3: TGCGCCAGCAGCTTGGTATCACAGGGCTCTGGGGCCAACGTCCTGACTTTC. This chain joins TRBV5-1 and TRBJ2-6; TRBD1 is a possible D gene (6 bases). The CDR3 runs to 17 residues. Trimming left V 0 bases short and J 0 bases short, with 10 bases between. The germline CDR1 and CDR2 sequences are SGHRS and YFSETQ.

The rearrangement uses TRBV5-1 and TRBJ2-1; D is possibly TRBD2 (7 bases). V was clipped by 0 bases and J by 9 bases, with 16 bases between them. CDR3 length equals 15 residues. Germline loops: CDR1 SGHRS, CDR2 YFSETQ. Here the CDR3 reads CASSLGGGRESEQFF. CDR3 nucleotides: TGCGCCAGCAGCTTGGGCGGGGGCCGTGAGAGTGAGCAGTTCTTC.

The CDR3 loop reads CASSRYSGNTIYF. The CDR3 DNA sequence: TGTGCCAGCAGCCGATACTCTGGAAACACCATATATTTT. The chain combines TRBV5-6 with TRBJ1-3; D is unresolved. The V end was cut by 4 bases, the J end by 0 bases, with 5 bases between. The length of the CDR3 is 13 residues. In germline, CDR1 is SGHDT, CDR2 YYEEEE.

The chain uses TRBV11-2 and TRBJ1-5; no definite D call. CDR1 and CDR2 (germline): SGHAT, FQNNGV. This CDR3 is built from 14 residues. With 5 bases removed from V and 4 bases from J, the gap between germline ends came to 12 bases. The CDR3, as DNA: TGTGCCAGCAGCCCGCAACATTTGAATCAGCCCCAGCATTTT. Protein: CASSPQHLNQPQHF.

In this sample, this clone turned up a few times. The gene calls are TRBV29-1 and TRBJ2-5; no firm D call. Germline CDR1 and CDR2: SQVTM and ANQGSEA. Trimming stripped 5 bases from V and 1 base from J, with 20 bases between. The CDR3 is made up of 16 amino acids. In DNA, the CDR3 is TGCAGCGTTCTTAAGCCCGGCCTGGGCAGCCAAGAGACCCAGTACTTC. Translated: CSVLKPGLGSQETQYF.

The chain combines TRBV27 with TRBJ1-3; no clear D. V lost 5 bases, J lost 0 bases, and 8 bases lay in between. Germline V gene data show CDR1 as MNHEY and CDR2 as SMNVEV (reference sequence). This CDR3 is 14 amino acids long. CDR3 coding DNA: TGTGCCAGCAGTGGACCTGGCTCTGGAAACACCATATATTTT. Translating gives CASSGPGSGNTIYF.